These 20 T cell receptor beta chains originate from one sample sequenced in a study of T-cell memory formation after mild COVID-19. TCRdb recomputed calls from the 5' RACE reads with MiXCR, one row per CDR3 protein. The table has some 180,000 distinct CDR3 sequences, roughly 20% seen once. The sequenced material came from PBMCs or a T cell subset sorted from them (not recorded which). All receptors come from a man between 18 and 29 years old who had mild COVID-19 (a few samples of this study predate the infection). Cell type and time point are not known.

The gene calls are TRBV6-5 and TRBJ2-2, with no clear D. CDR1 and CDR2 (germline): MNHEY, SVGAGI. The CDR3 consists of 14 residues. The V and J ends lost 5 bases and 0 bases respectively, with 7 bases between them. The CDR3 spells CASSVASNTGELFF. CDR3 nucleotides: TGTGCCAGCAGTGTAGCTTCGAACACCGGGGAGCTGTTTTTT.

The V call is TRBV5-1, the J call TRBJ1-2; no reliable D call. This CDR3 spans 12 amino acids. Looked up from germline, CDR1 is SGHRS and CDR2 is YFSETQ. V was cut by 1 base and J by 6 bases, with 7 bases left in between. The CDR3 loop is CASSLTEHGYTF. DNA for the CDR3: TGCGCCAGCAGCTTGACAGAACATGGCTACACCTTC.

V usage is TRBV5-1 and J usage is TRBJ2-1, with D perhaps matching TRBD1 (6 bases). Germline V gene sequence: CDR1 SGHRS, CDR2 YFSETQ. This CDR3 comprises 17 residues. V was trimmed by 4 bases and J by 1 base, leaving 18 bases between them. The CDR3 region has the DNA TGCGCCAGCAGCAGGAGCAGGGGCAATCCATCCTACAATGAGCAGTTCTTC. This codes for CASSRSRGNPSYNEQFF.

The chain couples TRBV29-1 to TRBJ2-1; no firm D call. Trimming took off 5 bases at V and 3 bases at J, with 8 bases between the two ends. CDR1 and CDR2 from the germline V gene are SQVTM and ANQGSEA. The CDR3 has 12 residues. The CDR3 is CSVSTLYNEQFF. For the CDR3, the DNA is TGCAGCGTTTCAACCCTCTACAATGAGCAGTTCTTC.

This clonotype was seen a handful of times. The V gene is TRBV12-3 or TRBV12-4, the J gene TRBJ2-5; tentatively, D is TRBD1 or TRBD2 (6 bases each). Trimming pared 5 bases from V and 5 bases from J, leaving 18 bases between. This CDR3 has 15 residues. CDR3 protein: CASSRRGGRLETQYF. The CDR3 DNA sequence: TGTGCCAGCAGTCGTCGAGGGGGGCGCCTGGAGACCCAGTACTTC.

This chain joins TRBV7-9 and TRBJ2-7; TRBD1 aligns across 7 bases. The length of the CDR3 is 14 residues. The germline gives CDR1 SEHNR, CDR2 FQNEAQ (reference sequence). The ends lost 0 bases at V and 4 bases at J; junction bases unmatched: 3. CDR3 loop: CASSLATGTYEQYF. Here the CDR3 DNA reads TGTGCCAGCAGCTTAGCGACAGGGACATACGAGCAGTACTTC.

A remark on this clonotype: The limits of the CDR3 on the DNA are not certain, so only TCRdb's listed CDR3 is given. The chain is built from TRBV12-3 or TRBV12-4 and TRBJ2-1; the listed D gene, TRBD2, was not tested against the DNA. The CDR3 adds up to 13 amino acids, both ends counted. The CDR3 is CASSSSEENEQFF.

The CDR3 reads CASSYGGEQPQHF. The CDR3 DNA reads TGTGCCAGCAGCTACGGGGGGGAGCAGCCCCAGCATTTT. The rearrangement uses TRBV7-2 and TRBJ1-5; weak D call: TRBD1 (5 bases). In germline, CDR1 is SGHTA, CDR2 FQGNSA. V lost 4 bases to trimming and J lost 7 bases, with 11 bases between them. The CDR3 consists of 13 residues.

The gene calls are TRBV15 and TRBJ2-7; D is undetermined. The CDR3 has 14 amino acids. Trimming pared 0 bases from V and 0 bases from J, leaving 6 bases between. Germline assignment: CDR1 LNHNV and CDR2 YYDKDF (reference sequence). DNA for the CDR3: TGTGCCACCAGCAGAGAAGTGAACTCCTACGAGCAGTACTTC. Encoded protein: CATSREVNSYEQYF.

The CDR3 is CASSEANYGYTF. DNA of the CDR3: TGTGCCAGCTCTGAAGCTAACTATGGCTACACCTTC. The chain employs TRBV2 and TRBJ1-2; D unresolved. Trimming left V 8 bases short and J 0 bases short, with 7 bases between. CDR1 SNHLY and CDR2 FYNNEI come from the germline V gene. The CDR3 sequence is 12 residues long.

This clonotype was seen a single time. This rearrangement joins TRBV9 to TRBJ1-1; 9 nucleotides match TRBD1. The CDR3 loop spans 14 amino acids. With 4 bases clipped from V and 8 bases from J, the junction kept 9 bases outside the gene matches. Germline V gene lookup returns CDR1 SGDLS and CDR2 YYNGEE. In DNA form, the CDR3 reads TGTGCCAGCAGCCTGACAGGGGGTCTAGGGGAAGCTTTCTTT. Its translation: CASSLTGGLGEAFF.

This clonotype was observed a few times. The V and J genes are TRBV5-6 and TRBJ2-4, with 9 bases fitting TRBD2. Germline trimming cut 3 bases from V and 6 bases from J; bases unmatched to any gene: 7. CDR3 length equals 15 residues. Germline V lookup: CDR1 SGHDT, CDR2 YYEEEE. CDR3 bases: TGTGCCAGCAGCTACCCGCGGGGGGGTGGAAACATTCAGTACTTC. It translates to CASSYPRGGGNIQYF.

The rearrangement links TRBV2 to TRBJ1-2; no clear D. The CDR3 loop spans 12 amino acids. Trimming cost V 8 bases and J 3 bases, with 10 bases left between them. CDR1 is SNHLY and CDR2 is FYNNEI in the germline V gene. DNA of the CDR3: TGTGCCAGCCGAAGGGAGGACTATGGCTACACCTTC. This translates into CASRREDYGYTF.

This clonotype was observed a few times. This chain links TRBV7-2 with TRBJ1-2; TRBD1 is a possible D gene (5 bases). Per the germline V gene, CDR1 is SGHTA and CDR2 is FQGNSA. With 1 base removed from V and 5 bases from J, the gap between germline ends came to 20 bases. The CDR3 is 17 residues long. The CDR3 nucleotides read TGTGCCAGCAGCTTAGTGGCAGGGCTGGGTCGGGGGTATGGCTACACCTTC. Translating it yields CASSLVAGLGRGYGYTF.

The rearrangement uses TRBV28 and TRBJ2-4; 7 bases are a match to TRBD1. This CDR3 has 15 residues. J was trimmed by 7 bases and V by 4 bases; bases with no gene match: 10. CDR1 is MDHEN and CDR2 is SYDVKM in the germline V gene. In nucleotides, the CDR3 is TGTGCCAGCAGTTATGACCGGGACAGCTGGAACATTCAGTACTTC. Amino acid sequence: CASSYDRDSWNIQYF. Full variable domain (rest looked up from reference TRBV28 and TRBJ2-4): DVKVTQSSRYLVKRTGEKVFLECVQDMDHENMFWYRQDPGLGLRLIYFSYDVKMKEKGDIPEGYSVSREKKERFSLILESASTNQTSMYLCASSYDRDSWNIQYFGAGTRLSVL.

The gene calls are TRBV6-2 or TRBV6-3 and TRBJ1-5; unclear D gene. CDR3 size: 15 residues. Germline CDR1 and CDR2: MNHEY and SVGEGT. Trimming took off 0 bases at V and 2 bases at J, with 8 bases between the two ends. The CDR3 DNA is TGTGCCAGCAGTTACTCCCGGAGGGGCAATCAGCCCCAGCATTTT. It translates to CASSYSRRGNQPQHF.

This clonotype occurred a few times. The CDR3 loop is CSVGDSRGQPQHF. The DNA of the CDR3 is TGCAGCGTTGGGGACAGCCGAGGTCAGCCCCAGCATTTT. The V and J genes are TRBV29-1 and TRBJ1-5; 7 bases fit TRBD1. CDR3 length equals 13 residues. Germline V lookup: CDR1 SQVTM, CDR2 ANQGSEA. With 4 bases clipped from V and 6 bases from J, the junction kept 6 bases outside the gene matches.

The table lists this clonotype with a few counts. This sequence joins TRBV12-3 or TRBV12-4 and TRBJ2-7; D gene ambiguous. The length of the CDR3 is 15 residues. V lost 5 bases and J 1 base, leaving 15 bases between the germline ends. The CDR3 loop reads CASSGDGLKSYEQYF. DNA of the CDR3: TGTGCCAGCAGTGGAGACGGGTTGAAGTCCTACGAGCAGTACTTC.

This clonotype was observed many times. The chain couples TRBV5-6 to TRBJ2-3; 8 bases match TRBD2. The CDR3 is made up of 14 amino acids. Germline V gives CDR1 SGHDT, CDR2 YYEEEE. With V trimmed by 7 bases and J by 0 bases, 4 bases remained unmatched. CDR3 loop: CASGLAGSTDTQYF. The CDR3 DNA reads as TGTGCCAGCGGGTTAGCGGGGAGCACAGATACGCAGTATTTT.

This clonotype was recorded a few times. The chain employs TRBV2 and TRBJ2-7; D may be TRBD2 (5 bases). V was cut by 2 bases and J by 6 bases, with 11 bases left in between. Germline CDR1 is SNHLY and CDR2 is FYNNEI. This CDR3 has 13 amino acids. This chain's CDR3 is CASSERGFGEQYV. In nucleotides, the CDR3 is TGTGCCAGCAGTGAACGGGGTTTTGGCGAGCAGTACGTC.